This T cell receptor beta chain was recovered during a study of blood T cells in healthy people across ages. V was shortened by 4 bases and J by 7 bases, with 18 bases between the two germline ends. CDR1 is SGHRS, CDR2 YFSETQ, per germline. The CDR3 is made up of 14 amino acids. Alongside a J-beta primer mix, a sample-barcoded 5' primer served in a second PCR lasting about 7 to 12 cycles. TCRdb redid the calling of the 5' RACE reads with MiXCR, one entry per CDR3 protein. The table lists around 1,100,000 distinct CDR3 sequences, approximately 38% of them singletons, with roughly 14% in the top ten. The J gene is TRBJ2-7, the V gene TRBV5-1; perhaps TRBD1 as D (5 bases). The sequence was collected from a man younger than 35 in good health. Sequenced material: blood. For the CDR3, the DNA is TGCGCCAGCAGCGTGGACAACCCCTACAATGAGCAGTACTTC. Its protein is CASSVDNPYNEQYF.